The sample holds one count of the clone carrying this TCR beta chain. The CDR3 is 16 residues long. J was trimmed by 7 bases and V by 6 bases; bases with no gene match: 12. Per the germline V gene, CDR1 is LGHNA and CDR2 is YNFKEQ. These data are taken from a study of cytomegalovirus exposure and HLA in healthy donors. A multiplex PCR was run with 60 Vbeta primers and 13 Jbeta primers. TCRdb keeps only in-frame clones here, not all; method: immunoSEQ multiplex PCR. The sample lists 95,000 to 150,000 clones, over 65% occurring once. The receptor's source is a middle-aged man in good health and CMV-seronegative. What was sequenced was PBMCs. The chain employs TRBV4-2 and TRBJ2-1; 10 bases are a match to TRBD2. CDR3 region: CASSTLSGGAANEQFF. The CDR3 region has the DNA TGTGCCAGCAGTACTTTGAGCGGGGGGGCAGCGAATGAGCAGTTCTTC.